The T cell receptor beta chain under discussion was sequenced for a study of OX40 agonist ivuxolimab in advanced cancers. The study in broad terms: Ivuxolimab was a fully human IgG2 agonistic monoclonal antibody targeting the costimulatory receptor OX40 (CD134). Partial responses were achieved by three dose-escalation patients, of whom one had hepatocellular carcinoma and two had cutaneous melanoma. The paper reports the monotherapy dose-escalation portion (N of about 47 patients) of the phase I ivuxolimab trial. Intravenous ivuxolimab was administered to patients every 2 weeks at six dose levels: 0.01, 0.1, 0.3, 1.5, 3 and 10 mg/kg. The purpose of peripheral TCRbeta sequencing was to test whether ivuxolimab changed TCR sequence diversity and led to clonal T-cell expansion. Prior anti-PD-1, anti-PD-L1 or anti-CTLA-4 therapy was permitted, and checkpoint inhibitors had been received by less than 45% of dose-escalation patients. The dose-escalation cohort was approximately 83% male with a mean age of about 65 years, ranging from about 20 to 85. Of the approximately 50 dose-escalation patients, hepatocellular carcinoma was present in around 19, melanoma in around 15, renal cell carcinoma in 9 and head and neck cancer in 9. What the research found in general, with its limitations: Low levels of normalized T-cell clonal expansion were also seen in some nonresponding patients. In the 0.1-3.0 mg/kg groups, partial responders were among the patients with the lowest normalized peripheral clonal expansion, particularly in CD8+ T cells. After ivuxolimab, CD8+ T cells had more expanded clones than CD4+ T cells on average. The antigen specificity of the peripheral T cells that underwent clonal expansion was not determined. Clonal expansion of both CD4+ and CD8+ blood T cells was observed from baseline to week 6 at doses 0.1 to 3.0 mg/kg.

From its cysteine to its phenylalanine, the CDR3 spans 13 amino acids. CDR3 DNA is the only sequence kept; it has 39 bases, read in frame from the first base. The germline V gene encodes CDR1 MNHNS and CDR2 SASEGT. V was cut back by 2 bases and J by 8 bases, leaving a gap of 12 bases between them. The trial excluded patients who had a history of autoimmune disease or were on systemic immunosuppression. Peripheral blood for TCR sequencing was drawn from every dose cohort at baseline, at cycle 4 day 1 and at cycle 7 day 1. The samples were taken from a phase I, first-in-human, multicenter, open-label dose-escalation trial of ivuxolimab. Adults with locally advanced or metastatic melanoma, renal cell carcinoma, hepatocellular carcinoma or head and neck squamous cell carcinoma were enrolled in the trial. Before TCR sequencing, CD4+ T cells and CD8+ T cells were sorted from peripheral blood as separate populations.

Concerning this clone: Its antigen remains undetermined. Nothing much larger sits one base from this clone, and base qualities are not available.

Genomic DNA was isolated from the sorted cells so that the TCRbeta CDR3 region could be sequenced. TCRbeta CDR3 regions were sequenced using the immunoSEQ Assay. TCRdb took over this immuneACCESS table, retaining in-frame rearrangements with V and J assigned. Such tables are incomplete; in checked studies, under half of the missing clones stem from an unresolved V gene, and the remainder is unexplained. This sample has 28,000 or so clones in its table, and 70% to 90% of those were observed once. The ten largest clones take up 38% of the sample. This clonotype originated in an adult with an advanced solid tumor such as melanoma, head and neck, liver or kidney cancer. This specimen was CD4+ or CD8+ T cells sorted from blood, taken in a trial of the OX40 agonist ivuxolimab. The sequence joins TRBV6-1 to TRBJ1-1; no confident D gene assignment can be made. The CDR3 loop reads CASSERENAEAFF. The nucleotide sequence is TGTGCCAGCAGTGAACGGGAAAATGCCGAAGCTTTCTTT.